This paragraph reports one TCR beta chain. The antigen is not known. Measured with immunoSEQ multiplex PCR; TCRdb has only the in-frame clones, and not every one. Of about 16,000 clones listed, just over 85% are singletons. Trimming cost V 0 bases and J 3 bases, with 15 bases left between them. CDR1 is KGHSY and CDR2 is FQNENV in the germline V gene. This CDR3 region has 16 residues. These data belong to a study of lymphopenia after photon versus proton radiotherapy. General observations from the study: After the lymphocyte nadir, photon-treated repertoires showed oligoclonal expansion, especially of CD8+ Temra cells. Photon-treated patients lost naive T cells and TCR diversity; proton-treated stayed stable.

The TCR comes from a man in his 70s with pancreatic cancer. The sequencing here drew on peripheral blood, taken from a patient treated with proton-based radiotherapy. The chain employs TRBV16 and TRBJ2-7; unclear D gene. In DNA, the CDR3 is TGTGCCAGCAGCCAATCGGCCCGGTCGAGGATCTACGAGCAGTACTTC. Translating gives CASSQSARSRIYEQYF.